Presented here are 30 T cell receptor beta chains from one specimen sequenced in a study of T cell responses to AZD1222 COVID-19 vaccine. The assay was immunoSEQ multiplex PCR, and TCRdb's table has in-frame clones only and misses some. The table records about 140,000 clones, 75% to 90% of them present only once. Sequenced material: peripheral blood, taken on day 0 of AZD1222 vaccination. Every receptor here comes from an adult in good health.

J is TRBJ1-5 and V is TRBV18; a weak D match, TRBD1 (6 bases). This CDR3 comprises 14 residues. V dropped 6 bases and J dropped 7 bases, with 16 bases sitting between them. Germline-derived CDR1 and CDR2 are KGHSH and LQKENI. CDR3: CASSQTGLNQPQHF. CDR3 bases: TGTGCCAGCTCGCAAACAGGGTTGAACCAGCCCCAGCATTTT.

This clone was picked up one time. The J gene is TRBJ2-5, the V gene TRBV6-5, with D unresolved. The CDR3 spans 14 residues. The germline V and J ends were trimmed by 1 base and 2 bases, with 8 bases remaining between them. In germline, CDR1 is MNHEY, CDR2 SVGAGI. This chain's CDR3 is CASSYFPRQETQYF. The CDR3 bases are TGTGCCAGCAGTTACTTCCCAAGACAAGAGACCCAGTACTTC.

The J gene is TRBJ1-1, the V gene TRBV5-6, with D maybe TRBD1 (5 bases). The CDR3 covers 12 residues. Trimming removed 4 bases from V and 5 bases from J, with 9 bases in between. From germline, CDR1 is SGHDT and CDR2 YYEEEE. The DNA for the CDR3 is TGTGCCAGCAGCGGCAGGGTTACTGAAGCTTTCTTT. This translates into CASSGRVTEAFF.

The J gene is TRBJ1-1, the V gene TRBV30, with 8 bases fitting TRBD1. Germline values: CDR1 GTSNPN, CDR2 SVGIG (reference sequence). V lost 3 bases, J lost 4 bases, and 7 bases stayed unmatched. This CDR3 is built from 14 residues. The CDR3 loop is CAWRTSGTGTEAFF. In DNA form, the CDR3 reads TGTGCCTGGAGGACATCGGGGACAGGCACTGAAGCTTTCTTT.

The CDR3 is CASSGGPSYEQYF. DNA for the CDR3: TGTGCCAGCAGCGGGGGGCCGTCCTACGAGCAGTACTTC. This sequence joins TRBV7-7 and TRBJ2-7; D is possibly TRBD1 or TRBD2 (6 bases each). The V gene lost 5 bases and the J gene lost 1 base, with 9 bases spanning the gap. This CDR3 is built from 13 residues. CDR1 SSHAT and CDR2 FNYEAQ come from the germline V gene (reference sequence).

The chain is built from TRBV7-2 and TRBJ1-5, with 7 bases lining up with TRBD1. CDR1 and CDR2 from the germline V gene are SGHTA and FQGNSA. Losses at the gene ends were 5 bases for V and 5 bases for J; bases not matched to a gene: 6. This CDR3 has 14 amino acids. The CDR3 spells CASSVNRGHQPQHF. CDR3 in DNA: TGTGCCAGCAGCGTCAACAGGGGACATCAGCCCCAGCATTTT.

The rearrangement links TRBV5-5 to TRBJ2-7, with D possibly TRBD1 on 6 matching bases. The CDR3 extends over 15 amino acids. Trimming took 0 bases from V and 2 from J, leaving 12 bases between them. Germline V gene lookup returns CDR1 SGHKS and CDR2 YYEKEE (reference sequence). CDR3 loop: CASSLGGLITYEQYF. Here the CDR3 DNA reads TGTGCCAGCAGCTTGGGGGGGCTCATCACCTACGAGCAGTACTTC. Full variable domain (outside the CDR3, taken from reference TRBV5-5 and TRBJ2-7): DAGVTQSPTHLIKTRGQQVTLRCSPISGHKSVSWYQQVLGQGPQFIFQYYEKEERGRGNFPDRFSARQFPNYSSELNVNALLLGDSALYLCASSLGGLITYEQYFGPGTRLTVT.

The V gene is TRBV5-8, the J gene TRBJ2-1; 10 bases are a match to TRBD2. The CDR3 spans 15 residues. Unmatched junction bases numbered 3, after V lost 2 bases and J lost 4 bases. Per the germline V gene, CDR1 is SGHTS and CDR2 is YDEGEE. CDR3 bases: TGTGCCAGCAGCTTCAGCGGGAGGGAATACAATGAGCAGTTCTTC. Protein product: CASSFSGREYNEQFF.

The V and J genes are TRBV29-1 and TRBJ1-5, with 7 bases lining up with TRBD1. Germline V CDR1 and CDR2: SQVTM, ANQGSEA. The CDR3 totals 15 residues. V gave up 2 bases and J gave up 2 bases; unmatched junction bases: 6. This chain's CDR3 is CSVELGTGGNQPQHF. CDR3 in DNA: TGCAGCGTTGAATTAGGAACAGGGGGCAATCAGCCCCAGCATTTT.

The chain combines TRBV6-4 with TRBJ1-2; possible D gene TRBD1, 6 bases. Per germline, CDR1 MRHNA and CDR2 SNTAGT. The CDR3 runs to 13 residues. Trimming shortened V by 2 bases and J by 6 bases, and 10 bases separated the two germline ends. CDR3 protein: CASSDGAGDGYTF. The CDR3, as DNA: TGTGCCAGCAGTGACGGGGCAGGGGATGGCTACACCTTC.

The chain recombines TRBV28 with TRBJ2-7, with a possible D match to TRBD1 (6 bases). V was cut by 4 bases and J by 3 bases, with 13 bases left in between. CDR3 length: 14 amino acids. Germline V gene sequence: CDR1 MDHEN, CDR2 SYDVKM. The CDR3 nucleotides are TGTGCCAGCAGTTCCACTCGGACAGTCTACGAGCAGTACTTC. Translated: CASSSTRTVYEQYF.

The chain couples TRBV3-1 (or the pseudogene TRBV3-2) to TRBJ1-5, with TRBD1 as a possible D gene (5 bases). The CDR3 spans 17 residues. The germline V gene encodes CDR1 LGHDT and CDR2 YNNKEL (reference sequence). Trimming removed 2 bases from V and 6 bases from J, with 20 bases in between. CDR3: CASSQWFGGVVAQPQHF. The CDR3 DNA reads as TGTGCCAGCAGCCAATGGTTTGGAGGGGTGGTGGCTCAGCCCCAGCATTTT.

This clone showed up just once. The V gene is TRBV2, the J gene TRBJ2-2; 7 bases match TRBD2. The CDR3 spans 15 residues. After removal of 10 bases from V and 4 bases from J, the junction contained 12 bases not matched to a gene. Germline V gene data show CDR1 as SNHLY and CDR2 as FYNNEI. Here the CDR3 DNA reads TGTGCCACCCAGCGGGGAGGGGACGTCACCGGGGAGCTGTTTTTT. It specifies CATQRGGDVTGELFF.

The V gene is TRBV18, the J gene TRBJ1-1; D remains ambiguous. V lost 0 bases and J lost 1, with 9 bases in between. Germline V gene lookup returns CDR1 KGHSH and CDR2 LQKENI. This CDR3 contains 15 residues. The CDR3 spells CASSPPRVRNTEAFF. Written as DNA, the CDR3 is TGTGCCAGCTCACCACCACGGGTTCGGAACACTGAAGCTTTCTTT.

The rearrangement uses TRBV30 and TRBJ1-5; TRBD1 matches at 7 bases. Germline CDR1 and CDR2: GTSNPN and SVGIG (reference sequence). The CDR3 runs to 14 residues. Germline trimming cut 0 bases from V and 1 base from J; bases unmatched to any gene: 0. CDR3 sequence: CAWSVGGSNQPQHF. As DNA, the CDR3 is TGTGCCTGGAGTGTAGGGGGCAGCAATCAGCCCCAGCATTTT.

This chain connects TRBV4-1 to TRBJ2-7; D possibly corresponds to TRBD1 (5 bases). The germline V gene has CDR1 MGHRA and CDR2 YSYEKL. The ends were cut back, 0 bases at V and 3 bases at J, with 12 bases in the middle. This CDR3 has 15 residues. The CDR3 loop reads CASSQDLRQIYEQYF. The CDR3 nucleotides are TGCGCCAGCAGCCAAGATTTAAGACAGATCTACGAGCAGTACTTC.

This clone appeared a single time. The chain couples TRBV10-1 to TRBJ2-5; TRBD2 agrees at 11 bases. The J segment lost 3 bases and the V segment lost 8 bases, leaving 5 bases of the junction unmatched. The germline CDR1 and CDR2 sequences are WNHNN and SYGVQD (reference sequence). The CDR3 has 14 amino acids. The CDR3 sequence: CASSNSGREETQYF. The CDR3 DNA follows: TGCGCCAGCTCAAATAGCGGGAGGGAAGAGACCCAGTACTTC.

CDR3 bases: TGCGCCAGCAGCCAGCCCGGGACTAGCGGCCGCAATGAGCAGTTCTTC. It codes for CASSQPGTSGRNEQFF. The rearrangement links TRBV4-1 to TRBJ2-1; TRBD2 matches 11 bases. Losses at the gene ends were 3 bases for V and 6 bases for J; bases not matched to a gene: 7. The germline CDR1 and CDR2 sequences are MGHRA and YSYEKL. The CDR3 has 16 amino acids.

In DNA form, the CDR3 reads TGTGCCAGTAGCAAGAGAGGGAGCAATCAGCCCCAGCATTTT. It yields the protein CASSKRGSNQPQHF. The gene calls are TRBV19 and TRBJ1-5, with D hard to call. The CDR3 has 14 amino acids. Trimming left V 6 bases short and J 1 base short, with 10 bases between. Germline CDR1 LNHDA, CDR2 SQIVND (reference sequence).

This chain connects TRBV28 to TRBJ1-3; D gene unclear. V was cut by 1 base and J by 4 bases, with 8 bases left in between. Germline assignment: CDR1 MDHEN and CDR2 SYDVKM. The CDR3 loop spans 14 amino acids. CDR3 region: CASSLSAGGNTIYF. The DNA for the CDR3 is TGTGCCAGCAGTTTATCCGCGGGAGGAAACACCATATATTTT.

The chain couples TRBV12-3 or TRBV12-4 to TRBJ1-1; D gene uncertain. Trimming took 3 bases from V and 6 from J, leaving 5 bases between them. The CDR3 length is 11 residues. DNA of the CDR3: TGTGCCAGCAGTTTCAGTTCTGAAGCTTTCTTT. Protein product: CASSFSSEAFF.

V and J are TRBV4-1 and TRBJ2-1; the match to TRBD2 covers 7 bases. V lost 2 bases, J lost 10 bases, and 8 bases stayed unmatched. CDR3 size: 14 residues. CDR1 is MGHRA, CDR2 YSYEKL, per germline. The CDR3 region is CASSQFSTSTEQFF. CDR3 nucleotides: TGCGCCAGCAGCCAATTCTCGACTAGCACGGAGCAGTTCTTC.

The chain links TRBV6-1 to TRBJ2-7, with D tentatively TRBD2 (6 bases). From germline, CDR1 is MNHNS and CDR2 SASEGT. V was pared by 2 bases and J by 5 bases, with 7 bases between. The CDR3 totals 12 residues. CDR3 DNA sequence: TGTGCCAGCAGTGAATCGGGGGACGAGCAGTACTTC. Its translation is CASSESGDEQYF.

The chain employs TRBV9 and TRBJ2-3; tentatively, D is TRBD2 (5 bases). V dropped 3 bases and J dropped 6 bases, with 8 bases sitting between them. Germline V gives CDR1 SGDLS, CDR2 YYNGEE. The CDR3 is 12 residues long. The CDR3 protein is CASSAGEDTQYF. CDR3 nucleotides: TGTGCCAGCAGCGCCGGGGAGGATACGCAGTATTTT.

V usage is TRBV7-9 and J usage is TRBJ2-5; TRBD2 agrees at 10 bases. V was clipped by 5 bases and J by 2 bases; unmatched bases: 8. This CDR3 has 16 residues. Germline V gene data show CDR1 as SEHNR and CDR2 as FQNEAQ (reference sequence). The CDR3 spells CASSLGTSDRQETQYF. In DNA form, the CDR3 reads TGTGCCAGCAGCCTCGGGACTAGCGATCGACAAGAGACCCAGTACTTC.

This chain connects TRBV5-1 to TRBJ2-7; TRBD2 matches at 7 bases. This CDR3 spans 16 amino acids. The junction had 18 bases not matched to a gene; V was cut back by 0 bases and J by 12 bases. CDR1 and CDR2 from the germline V gene are SGHRS and YFSETQ. CDR3 loop: CASSLAGSAGRDYPYF. Here the CDR3 DNA reads TGCGCCAGCAGCTTGGCCGGCTCGGCAGGGAGGGATTACCCGTACTTC.

The CDR3 is CASSTRGYGTEAFF. The DNA for the CDR3 is TGCGCCAGCAGCACTAGGGGCTATGGTACTGAAGCTTTCTTT. The chain is built from TRBV5-1 and TRBJ1-1, with D tentatively TRBD1 (5 bases). CDR1 is SGHRS, CDR2 YFSETQ, per germline. CDR3 length: 14 residues. Between the trimmed V and J ends, which lost 4 bases and 5 bases, there was a span of 15 bases.

The chain links TRBV25-1 to TRBJ2-3; no firm D call. Per the germline V gene, CDR1 is MGHDK and CDR2 is SYGVNS. V lost 5 bases and J 5 bases, leaving 11 bases between the germline ends. The CDR3 is 13 residues long. CDR3 residues: CASSTILEDTQYF. The CDR3 region has the DNA TGTGCCAGCAGTACGATCTTGGAAGATACGCAGTATTTT.

About this clone: The same CDR3 can be traced to other DNA sequences in this sample. V is TRBV21-1 and J is TRBJ1-3. TRBV21-1 is labeled a pseudogene. The CDR3 sequence is 17 residues long. The CDR3 reads CASTKRGGKASGNTIYF. The CDR3 DNA is TGTGCCAGCACCAAGAGGGGGGGGAAGGCCTCTGGAAACACCATATATTTT.

The J gene is TRBJ2-1, the V gene TRBV28, with 11 bases fitting TRBD2. Losses at the gene ends were 2 bases for V and 8 bases for J; bases not matched to a gene: 5. This CDR3 is 15 amino acids long. Germline lookup yields CDR1 MDHEN and CDR2 SYDVKM. The CDR3 sequence is CASSLETSGKDEQFF. Written as DNA, the CDR3 is TGTGCCAGCAGTTTAGAGACTAGCGGGAAAGATGAGCAGTTCTTC.